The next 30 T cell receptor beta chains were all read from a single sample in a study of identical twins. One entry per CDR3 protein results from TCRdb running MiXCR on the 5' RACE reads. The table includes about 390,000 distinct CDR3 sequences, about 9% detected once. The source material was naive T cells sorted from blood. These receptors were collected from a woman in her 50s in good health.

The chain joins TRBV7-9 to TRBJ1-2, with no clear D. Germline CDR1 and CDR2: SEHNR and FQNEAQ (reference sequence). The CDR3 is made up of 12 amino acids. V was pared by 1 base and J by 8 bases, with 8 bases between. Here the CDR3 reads CASSLVAGGYTF. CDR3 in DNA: TGTGCCAGCAGCTTAGTAGCGGGCGGCTACACCTTC.

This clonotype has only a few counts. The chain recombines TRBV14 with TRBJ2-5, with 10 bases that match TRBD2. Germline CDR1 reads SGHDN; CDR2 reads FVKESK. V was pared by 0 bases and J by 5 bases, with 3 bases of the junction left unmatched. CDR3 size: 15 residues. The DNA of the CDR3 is TGTGCCAGCAGCCAAGAGCTAGCGGGAGCTGAGACCCAGTACTTC. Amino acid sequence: CASSQELAGAETQYF.

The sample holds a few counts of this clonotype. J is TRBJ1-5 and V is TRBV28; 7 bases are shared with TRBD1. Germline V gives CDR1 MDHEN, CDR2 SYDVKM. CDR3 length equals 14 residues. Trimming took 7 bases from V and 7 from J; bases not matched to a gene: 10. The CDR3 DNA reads TGTGCCAGCACCAAGGACAGGTTGATCCAGCCCCAGCATTTT. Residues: CASTKDRLIQPQHF.

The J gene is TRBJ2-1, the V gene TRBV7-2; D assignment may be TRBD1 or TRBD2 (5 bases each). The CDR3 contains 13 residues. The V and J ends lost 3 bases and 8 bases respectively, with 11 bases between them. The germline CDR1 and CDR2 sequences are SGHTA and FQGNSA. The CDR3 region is CASSFPGTDEQFF. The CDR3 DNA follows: TGTGCCAGCAGCTTCCCCGGGACGGATGAGCAGTTCTTC.

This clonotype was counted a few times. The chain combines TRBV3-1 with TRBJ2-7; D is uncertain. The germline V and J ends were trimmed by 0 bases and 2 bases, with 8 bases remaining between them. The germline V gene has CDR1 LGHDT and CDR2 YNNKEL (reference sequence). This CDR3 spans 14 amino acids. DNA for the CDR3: TGTGCCAGCAGCCAAGAATGGGGAACCTACGAGCAGTACTTC. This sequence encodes CASSQEWGTYEQYF.

CDR3 in amino acids: CASSYTKVSGGEDEQFF. The CDR3, as DNA: TGTGCCAGCAGTTACACTAAAGTGTCAGGGGGCGAGGATGAGCAGTTCTTC. The rearrangement links TRBV6-5 to TRBJ2-1; 8 bases are shared with TRBD1. Germline CDR1 reads MNHEY; CDR2 reads SVGAGI. V lost 2 bases to trimming and J lost 8 bases; unmatched junction nucleotides: 14. The CDR3 length is 17 residues.

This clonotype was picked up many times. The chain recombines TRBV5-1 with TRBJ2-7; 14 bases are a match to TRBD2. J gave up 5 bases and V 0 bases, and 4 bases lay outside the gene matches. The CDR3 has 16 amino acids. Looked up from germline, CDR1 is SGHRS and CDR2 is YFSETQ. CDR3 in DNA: TGCGCCAGCAGCTTGGAGGGACTAGCGGGAGTCGACGAGCAGTACGTC. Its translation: CASSLEGLAGVDEQYV.

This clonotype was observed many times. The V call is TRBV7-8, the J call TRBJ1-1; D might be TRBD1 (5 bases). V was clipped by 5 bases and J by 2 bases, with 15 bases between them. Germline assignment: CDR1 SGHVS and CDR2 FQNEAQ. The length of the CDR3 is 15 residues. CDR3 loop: CASSPLPQANTEAFF. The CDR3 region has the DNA TGTGCCAGCAGCCCACTCCCACAGGCAAACACTGAAGCTTTCTTT.

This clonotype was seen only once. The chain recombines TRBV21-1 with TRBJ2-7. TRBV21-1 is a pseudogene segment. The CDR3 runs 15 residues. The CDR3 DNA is TGTGCCAGCAGCAAAGGGAGCGGAGCACCCTACGAGCAGTACGTC. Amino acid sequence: CASSKGSGAPYEQYV.

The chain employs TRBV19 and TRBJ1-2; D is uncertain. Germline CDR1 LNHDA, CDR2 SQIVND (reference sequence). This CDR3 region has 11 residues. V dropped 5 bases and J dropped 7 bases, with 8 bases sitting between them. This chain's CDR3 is CASSSRIGYTF. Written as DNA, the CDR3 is TGTGCCAGTAGTTCGCGTATTGGCTACACCTTC.

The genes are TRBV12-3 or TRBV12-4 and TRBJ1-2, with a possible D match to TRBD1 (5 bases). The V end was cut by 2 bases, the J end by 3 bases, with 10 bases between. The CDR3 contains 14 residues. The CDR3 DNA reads TGTGCCAGCAGTTTATTCGGGGGGGACTATGGCTACACCTTC. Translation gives CASSLFGGDYGYTF.

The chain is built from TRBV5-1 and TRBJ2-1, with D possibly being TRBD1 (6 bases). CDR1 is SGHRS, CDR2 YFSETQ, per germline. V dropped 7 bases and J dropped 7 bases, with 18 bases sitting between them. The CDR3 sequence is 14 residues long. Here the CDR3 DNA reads TGCGCCAGCCTTCCGGGACAAAGCCGGAATGAGCAGTTCTTC. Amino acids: CASLPGQSRNEQFF.

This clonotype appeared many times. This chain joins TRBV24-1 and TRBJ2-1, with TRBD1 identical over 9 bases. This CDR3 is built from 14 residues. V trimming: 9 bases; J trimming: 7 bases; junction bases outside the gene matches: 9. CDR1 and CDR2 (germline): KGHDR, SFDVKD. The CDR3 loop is CATDGGTGWNEQFF. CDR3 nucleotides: TGTGCCACCGACGGGGGGACAGGGTGGAATGAGCAGTTCTTC.

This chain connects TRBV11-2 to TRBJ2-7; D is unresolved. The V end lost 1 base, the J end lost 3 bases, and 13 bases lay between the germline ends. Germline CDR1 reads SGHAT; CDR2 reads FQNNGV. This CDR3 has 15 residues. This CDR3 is CASSLARSSGYEQYF. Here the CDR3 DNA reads TGTGCCAGCAGCTTAGCTAGAAGTTCGGGCTACGAGCAGTACTTC.

CDR3 bases: TGTGCCAGCAGTTTATCGCTGGGGGTTAGCAATCAGCCCCAGCATTTT. Translation: CASSLSLGVSNQPQHF. The chain couples TRBV27 to TRBJ1-5, with D perhaps TRBD1 (5 bases). V was cut by 0 bases and J by 0 bases, with 9 bases left in between. Germline V gives CDR1 MNHEY, CDR2 SMNVEV (reference sequence). CDR3 size: 16 residues.

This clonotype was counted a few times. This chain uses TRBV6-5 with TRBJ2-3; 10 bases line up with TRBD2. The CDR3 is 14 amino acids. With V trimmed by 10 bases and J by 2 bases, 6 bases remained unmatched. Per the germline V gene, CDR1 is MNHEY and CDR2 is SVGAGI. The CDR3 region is CATKLAGYTDTQYF. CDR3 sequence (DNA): TGTGCCACCAAACTAGCGGGGTACACAGATACGCAGTATTTT.

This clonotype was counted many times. The CDR3 region is CASSAQGADNSPLHF. CDR3 in DNA: TGCGCCAGCAGCGCACAGGGGGCAGATAATTCACCCCTCCACTTT. V is TRBV5-1 and J is TRBJ1-6; TRBD1 matches 9 bases. The trim removed 4 bases at V and 5 bases at J, leaving 4 bases unmatched. Germline CDR1 and CDR2: SGHRS and YFSETQ. The length of the CDR3 is 15 residues. The full variable domain, rest sourced from reference TRBV5-1 and TRBJ1-6, is KAGVTQTPRYLIKTRGQQVTLSCSPISGHRSVSWYQQTPGQGLQFLFEYFSETQRNKGNFPGRFSGRQFSNSRSEMNVSTLELGDSALYLCASSAQGADNSPLHFGNGTRLTVT.

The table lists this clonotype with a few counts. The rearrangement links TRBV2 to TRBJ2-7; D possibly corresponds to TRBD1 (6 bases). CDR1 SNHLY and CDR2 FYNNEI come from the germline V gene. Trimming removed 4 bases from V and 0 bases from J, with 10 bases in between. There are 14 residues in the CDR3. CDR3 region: CASSGLTGSYEQYV. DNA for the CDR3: TGTGCCAGCAGTGGGTTGACAGGCTCCTACGAGCAGTACGTC.

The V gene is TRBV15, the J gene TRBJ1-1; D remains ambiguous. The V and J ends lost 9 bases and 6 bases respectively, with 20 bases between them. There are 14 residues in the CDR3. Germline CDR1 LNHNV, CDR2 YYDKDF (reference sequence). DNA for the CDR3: TGTGCCACGTCACCGGACCGTTTCAACCCTGAAGCTTTCTTT. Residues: CATSPDRFNPEAFF.

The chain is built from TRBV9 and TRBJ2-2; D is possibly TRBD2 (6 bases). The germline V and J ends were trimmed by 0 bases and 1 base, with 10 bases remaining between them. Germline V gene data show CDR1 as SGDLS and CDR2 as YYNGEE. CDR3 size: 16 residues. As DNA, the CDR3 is TGTGCCAGCAGCGTAGACGGGAGTCGGAACACCGGGGAGCTGTTTTTT. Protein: CASSVDGSRNTGELFF.

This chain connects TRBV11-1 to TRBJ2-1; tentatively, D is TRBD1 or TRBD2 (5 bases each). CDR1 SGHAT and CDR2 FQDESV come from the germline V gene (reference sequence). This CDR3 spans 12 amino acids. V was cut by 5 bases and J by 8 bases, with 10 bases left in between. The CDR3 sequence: CASSVGTHEQFF. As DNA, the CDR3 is TGTGCCAGCAGCGTGGGGACCCATGAGCAGTTCTTC.

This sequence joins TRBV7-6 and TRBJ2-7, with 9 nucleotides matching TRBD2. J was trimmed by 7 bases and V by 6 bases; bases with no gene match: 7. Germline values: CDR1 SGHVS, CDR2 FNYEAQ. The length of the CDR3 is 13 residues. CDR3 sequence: CASSPSGILEQYV. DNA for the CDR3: TGTGCCAGCAGTCCTAGCGGGATATTAGAGCAGTACGTC.

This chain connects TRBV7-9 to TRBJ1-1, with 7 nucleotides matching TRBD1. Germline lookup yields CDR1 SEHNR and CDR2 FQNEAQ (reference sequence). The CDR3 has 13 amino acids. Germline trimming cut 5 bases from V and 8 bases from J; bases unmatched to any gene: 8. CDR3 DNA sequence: TGTGCCAGCAGCAACCCGGACAGGCCCGAAGCTTTCTTT. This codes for CASSNPDRPEAFF.

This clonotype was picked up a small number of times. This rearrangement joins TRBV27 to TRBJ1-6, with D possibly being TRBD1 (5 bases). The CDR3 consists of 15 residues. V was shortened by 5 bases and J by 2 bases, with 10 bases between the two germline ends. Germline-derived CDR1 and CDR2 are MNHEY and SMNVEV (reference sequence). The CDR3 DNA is TGTGCCAGCAGTACAGGCGGAACCTATAATTCACCCCTCCACTTT. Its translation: CASSTGGTYNSPLHF.

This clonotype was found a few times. The chain's CDR3 is CASSFRGVPPLHF. DNA for the CDR3: TGTGCCAGCAGCTTTCGGGGAGTGCCACCCCTCCACTTT. The chain couples TRBV7-9 to TRBJ1-6; no reliable D call. V lost 3 bases, J lost 11 bases, and 11 bases lay in between. The CDR3 contains 13 residues. Germline-derived CDR1 and CDR2 are SEHNR and FQNEAQ (reference sequence).

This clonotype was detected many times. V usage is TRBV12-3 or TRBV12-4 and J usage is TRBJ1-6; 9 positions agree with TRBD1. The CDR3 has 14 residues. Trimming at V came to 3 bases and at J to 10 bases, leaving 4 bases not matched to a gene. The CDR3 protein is CASSFGGQGSPLHF. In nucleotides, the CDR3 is TGTGCCAGCAGTTTTGGGGGACAGGGATCACCCCTCCACTTT.

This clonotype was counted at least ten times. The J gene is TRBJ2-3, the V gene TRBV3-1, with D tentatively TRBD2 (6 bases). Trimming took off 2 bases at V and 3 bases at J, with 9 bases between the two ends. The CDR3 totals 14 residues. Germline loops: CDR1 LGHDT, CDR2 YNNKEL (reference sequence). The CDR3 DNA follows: TGTGCCAGCAGCCAAATTGGGAGGACAGATACGCAGTATTTT. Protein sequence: CASSQIGRTDTQYF.

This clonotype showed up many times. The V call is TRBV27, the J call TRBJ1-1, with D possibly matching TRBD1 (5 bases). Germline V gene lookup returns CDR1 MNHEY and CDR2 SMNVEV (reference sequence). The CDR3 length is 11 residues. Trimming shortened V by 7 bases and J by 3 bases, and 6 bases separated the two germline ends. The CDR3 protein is CASTGDTEAFF. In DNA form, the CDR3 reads TGTGCCAGCACGGGGGACACTGAAGCTTTCTTT.

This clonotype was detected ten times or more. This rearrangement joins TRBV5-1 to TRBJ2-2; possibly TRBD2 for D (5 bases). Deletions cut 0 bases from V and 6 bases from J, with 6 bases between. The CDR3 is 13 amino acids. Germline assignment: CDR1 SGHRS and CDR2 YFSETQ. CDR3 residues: CASSLASPGELFF. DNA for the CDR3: TGCGCCAGCAGCTTGGCTAGCCCCGGGGAGCTGTTTTTT.

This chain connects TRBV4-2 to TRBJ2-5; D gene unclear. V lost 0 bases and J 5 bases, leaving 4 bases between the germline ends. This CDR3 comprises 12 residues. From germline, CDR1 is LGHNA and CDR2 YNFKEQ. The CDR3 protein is CASSQDYETQYF. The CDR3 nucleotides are TGTGCCAGCAGCCAAGATTACGAGACCCAGTACTTC.